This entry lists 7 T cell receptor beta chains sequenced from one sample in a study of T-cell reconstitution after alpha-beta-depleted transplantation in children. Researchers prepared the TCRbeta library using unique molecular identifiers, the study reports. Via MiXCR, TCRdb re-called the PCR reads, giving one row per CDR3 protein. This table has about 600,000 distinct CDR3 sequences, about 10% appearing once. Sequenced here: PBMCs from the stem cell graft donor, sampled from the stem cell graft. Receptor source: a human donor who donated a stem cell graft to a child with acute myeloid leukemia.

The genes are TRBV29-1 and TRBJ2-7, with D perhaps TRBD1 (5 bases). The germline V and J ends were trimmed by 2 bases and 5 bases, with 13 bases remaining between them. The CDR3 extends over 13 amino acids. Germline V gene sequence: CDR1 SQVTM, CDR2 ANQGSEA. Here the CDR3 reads CSVEQGIGDEQYF. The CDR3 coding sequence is TGCAGCGTTGAACAGGGTATAGGTGACGAGCAGTACTTC.

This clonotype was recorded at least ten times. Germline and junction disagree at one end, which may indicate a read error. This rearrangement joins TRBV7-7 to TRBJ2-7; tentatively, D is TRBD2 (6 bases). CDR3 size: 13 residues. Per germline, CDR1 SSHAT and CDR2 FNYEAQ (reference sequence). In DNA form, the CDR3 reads TGTGCTAGCAGCTTATCCGTTGGGAGGGAGCAGTACTTC. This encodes CASSLSVGREQYF.

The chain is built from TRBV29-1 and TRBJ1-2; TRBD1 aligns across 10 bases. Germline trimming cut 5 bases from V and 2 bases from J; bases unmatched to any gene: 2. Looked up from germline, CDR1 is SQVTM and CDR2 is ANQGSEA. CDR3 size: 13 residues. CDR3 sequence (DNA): TGCAGCGTTTCGGACAGGGGGAACTATGGCTACACCTTC. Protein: CSVSDRGNYGYTF.

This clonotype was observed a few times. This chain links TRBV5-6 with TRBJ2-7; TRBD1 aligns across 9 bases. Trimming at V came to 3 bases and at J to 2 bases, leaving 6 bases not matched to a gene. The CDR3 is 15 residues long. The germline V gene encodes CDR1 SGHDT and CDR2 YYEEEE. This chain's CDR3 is CASSWTGDPTYEQYF. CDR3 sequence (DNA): TGTGCCAGCAGCTGGACAGGGGACCCAACCTACGAGCAGTACTTC.

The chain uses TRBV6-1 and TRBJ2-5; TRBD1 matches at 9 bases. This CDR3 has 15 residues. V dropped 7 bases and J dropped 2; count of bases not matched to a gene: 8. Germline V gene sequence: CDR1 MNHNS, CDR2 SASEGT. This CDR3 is CASTPTGGPQETQYF. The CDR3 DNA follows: TGTGCCAGCACCCCGACAGGGGGGCCGCAAGAGACCCAGTACTTC.

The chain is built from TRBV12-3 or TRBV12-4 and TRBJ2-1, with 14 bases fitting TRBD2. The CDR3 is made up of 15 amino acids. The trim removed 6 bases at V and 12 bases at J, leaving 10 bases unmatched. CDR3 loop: CASRPGTSGSVGQFF. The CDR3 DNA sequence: TGTGCCAGCAGGCCCGGGACTAGCGGGAGTGTGGGGCAGTTCTTC.

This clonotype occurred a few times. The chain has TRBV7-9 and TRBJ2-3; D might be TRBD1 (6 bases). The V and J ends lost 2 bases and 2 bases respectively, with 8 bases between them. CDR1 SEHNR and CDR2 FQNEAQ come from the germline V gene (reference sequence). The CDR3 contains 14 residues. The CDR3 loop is CASSLTGYTDTQYF. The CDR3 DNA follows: TGTGCCAGCAGCTTAACAGGGTACACAGATACGCAGTATTTT.